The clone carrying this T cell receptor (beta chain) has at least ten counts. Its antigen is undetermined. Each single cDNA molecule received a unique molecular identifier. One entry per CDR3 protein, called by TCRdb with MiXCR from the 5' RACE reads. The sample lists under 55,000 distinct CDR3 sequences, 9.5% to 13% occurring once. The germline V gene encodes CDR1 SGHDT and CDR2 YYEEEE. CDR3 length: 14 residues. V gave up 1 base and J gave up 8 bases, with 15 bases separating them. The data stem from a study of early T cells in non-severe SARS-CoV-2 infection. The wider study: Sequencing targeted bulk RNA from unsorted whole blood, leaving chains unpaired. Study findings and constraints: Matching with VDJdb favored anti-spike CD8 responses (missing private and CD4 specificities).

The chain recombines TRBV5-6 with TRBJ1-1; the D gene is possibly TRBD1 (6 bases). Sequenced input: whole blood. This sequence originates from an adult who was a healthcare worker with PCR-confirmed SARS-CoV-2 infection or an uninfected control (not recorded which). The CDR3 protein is CASSLFSGGPEAFF. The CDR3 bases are TGTGCCAGCAGCTTGTTTTCGGGGGGGCCCGAAGCTTTCTTT.